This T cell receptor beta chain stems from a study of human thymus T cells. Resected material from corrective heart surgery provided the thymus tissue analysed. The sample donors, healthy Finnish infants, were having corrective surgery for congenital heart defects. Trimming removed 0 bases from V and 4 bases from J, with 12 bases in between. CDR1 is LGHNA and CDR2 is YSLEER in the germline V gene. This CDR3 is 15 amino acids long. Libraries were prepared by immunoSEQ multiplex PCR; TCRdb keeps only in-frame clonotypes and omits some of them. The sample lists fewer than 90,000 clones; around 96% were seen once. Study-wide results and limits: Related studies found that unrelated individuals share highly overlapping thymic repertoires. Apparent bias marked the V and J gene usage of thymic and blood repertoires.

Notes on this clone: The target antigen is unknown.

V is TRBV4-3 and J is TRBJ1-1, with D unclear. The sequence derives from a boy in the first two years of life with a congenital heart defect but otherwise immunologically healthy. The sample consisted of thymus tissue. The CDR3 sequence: CASSQERDGGTEAFF. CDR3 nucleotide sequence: TGCGCCAGCAGCCAAGAACGGGATGGTGGCACTGAAGCTTTCTTT.